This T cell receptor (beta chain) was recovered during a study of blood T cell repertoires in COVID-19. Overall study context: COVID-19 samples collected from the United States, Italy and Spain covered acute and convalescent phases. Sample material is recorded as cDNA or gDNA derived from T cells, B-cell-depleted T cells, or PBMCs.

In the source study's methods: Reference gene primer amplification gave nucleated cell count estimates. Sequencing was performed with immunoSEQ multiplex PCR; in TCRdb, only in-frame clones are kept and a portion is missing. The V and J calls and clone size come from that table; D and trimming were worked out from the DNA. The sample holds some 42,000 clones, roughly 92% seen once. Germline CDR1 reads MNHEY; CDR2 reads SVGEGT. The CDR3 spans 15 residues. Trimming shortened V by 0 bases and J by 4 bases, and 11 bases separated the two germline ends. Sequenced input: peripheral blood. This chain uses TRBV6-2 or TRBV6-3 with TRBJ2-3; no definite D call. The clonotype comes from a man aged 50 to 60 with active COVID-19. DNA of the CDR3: TGTGCCAGCAGTTACTCGAAGCTCTCACCAGATACGCAGTATTTT. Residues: CASSYSKLSPDTQYF.